This TCR beta chain was obtained from a study of CXCR3-negative and CXCR3-positive naive CD8 T cells. Across the whole study: TRB reads totalled about 130 million, about 1.5 +/- 0.3 million per library.

Preparation of TRB cDNA libraries relied on 5' RACE carrying UMI labels. One entry per CDR3 protein, without DNA, is what TCRdb gives after re-calling the 5' RACE reads. The listing contains 43,000 or so distinct CDR3 sequences. Its frequency marks this clonotype as medium-sized. The source of this sequence is a human donor in good health. Some clones in this sample may be carry-over from other donors' samples. Sequencing used naive CXCR3- CD8+ T cells from blood. Indicated subset: CD45RO-CCR7+CD27+CD95- naive CD8+ T cells lacking CXCR3 (TNR3-).

The CDR3 spells CASSPLSEAYNEQFF. The chain is built from TRBV4-2 and TRBJ2-1; lacking DNA, the TRBD1 call made by TCRdb goes unchecked. The CDR3 runs to 15 residues. CDR1 is LGHNA and CDR2 is YNFKEQ in the germline V gene.